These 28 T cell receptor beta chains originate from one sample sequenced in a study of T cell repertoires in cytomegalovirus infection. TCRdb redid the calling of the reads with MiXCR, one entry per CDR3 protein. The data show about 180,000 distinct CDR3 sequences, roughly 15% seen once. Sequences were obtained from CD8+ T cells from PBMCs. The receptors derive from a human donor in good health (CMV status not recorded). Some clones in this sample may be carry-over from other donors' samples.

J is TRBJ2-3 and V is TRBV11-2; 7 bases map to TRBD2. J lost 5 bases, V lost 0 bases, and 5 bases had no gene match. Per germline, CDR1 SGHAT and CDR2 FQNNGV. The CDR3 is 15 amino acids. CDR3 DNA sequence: TGTGCCAGCAGCTTAGATCGACTAGCAGGAGATACGCAGTATTTT. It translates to CASSLDRLAGDTQYF.

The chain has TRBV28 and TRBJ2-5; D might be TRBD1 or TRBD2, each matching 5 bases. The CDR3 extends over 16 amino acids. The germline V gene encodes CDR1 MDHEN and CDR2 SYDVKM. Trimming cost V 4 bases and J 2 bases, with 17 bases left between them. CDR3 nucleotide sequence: TGTGCCAGCAGTTCCGACCGGGACGTCTTTCAAGAGACCCAGTACTTC. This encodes CASSSDRDVFQETQYF.

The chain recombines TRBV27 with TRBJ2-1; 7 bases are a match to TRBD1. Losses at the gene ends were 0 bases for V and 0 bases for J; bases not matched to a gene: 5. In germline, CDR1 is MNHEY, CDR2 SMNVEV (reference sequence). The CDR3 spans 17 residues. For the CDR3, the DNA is TGTGCCAGCAGTTTATCGACCGGGACAGCCTCCTACAATGAGCAGTTCTTC. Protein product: CASSLSTGTASYNEQFF.

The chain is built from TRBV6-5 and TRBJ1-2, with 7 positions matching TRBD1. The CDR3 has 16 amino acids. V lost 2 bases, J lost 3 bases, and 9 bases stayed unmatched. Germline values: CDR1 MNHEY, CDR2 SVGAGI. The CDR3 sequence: CASSYLGQYGDYGYTF. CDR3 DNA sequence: TGTGCCAGCAGTTACCTGGGACAGTACGGGGACTATGGCTACACCTTC.

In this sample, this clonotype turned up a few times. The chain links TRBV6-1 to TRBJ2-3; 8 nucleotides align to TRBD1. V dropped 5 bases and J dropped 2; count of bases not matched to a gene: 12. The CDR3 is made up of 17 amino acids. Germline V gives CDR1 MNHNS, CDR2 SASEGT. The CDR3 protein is CASSNPPDRDHTDTQYF. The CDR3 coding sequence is TGTGCCAGCAGTAACCCCCCGGACAGGGATCACACAGATACGCAGTATTTT.

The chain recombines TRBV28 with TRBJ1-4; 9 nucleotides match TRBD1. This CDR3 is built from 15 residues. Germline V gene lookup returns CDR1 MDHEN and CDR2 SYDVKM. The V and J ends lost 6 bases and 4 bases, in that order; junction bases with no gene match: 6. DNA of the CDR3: TGTGCCAGCAGAAACGACAGGGGGTTTAATGAAAAACTGTTTTTT. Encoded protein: CASRNDRGFNEKLFF.

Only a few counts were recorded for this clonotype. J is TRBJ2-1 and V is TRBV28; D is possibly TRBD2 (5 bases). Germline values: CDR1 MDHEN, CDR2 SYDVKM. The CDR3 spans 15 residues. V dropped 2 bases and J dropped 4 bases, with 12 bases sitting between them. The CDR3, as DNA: TGTGCCAGCAGTTTAAATAGCCTAGCTTACAATGAGCAGTTCTTC. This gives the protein CASSLNSLAYNEQFF.

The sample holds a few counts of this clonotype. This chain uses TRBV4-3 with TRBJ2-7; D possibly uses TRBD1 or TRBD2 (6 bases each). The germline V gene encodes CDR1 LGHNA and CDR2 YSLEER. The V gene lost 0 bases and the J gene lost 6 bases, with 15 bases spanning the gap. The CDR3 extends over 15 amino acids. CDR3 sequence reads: CASSQDGGRESEQYF. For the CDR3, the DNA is TGCGCCAGCAGCCAAGATGGGGGGCGCGAGAGCGAGCAGTACTTC.

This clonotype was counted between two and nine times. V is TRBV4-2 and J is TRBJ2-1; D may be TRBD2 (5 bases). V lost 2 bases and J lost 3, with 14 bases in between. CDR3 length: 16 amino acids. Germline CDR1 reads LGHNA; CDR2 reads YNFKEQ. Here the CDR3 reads CASSQREADLYNEQFF. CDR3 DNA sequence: TGTGCCAGCAGCCAACGAGAAGCGGACCTCTACAATGAGCAGTTCTTC.

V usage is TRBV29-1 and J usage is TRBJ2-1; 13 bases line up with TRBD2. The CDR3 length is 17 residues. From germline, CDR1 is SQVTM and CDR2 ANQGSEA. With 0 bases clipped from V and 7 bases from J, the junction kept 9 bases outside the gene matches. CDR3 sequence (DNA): TGCAGCGTTGAAGATTGGGCCACTAGCGGGGGGGGTAATGAGCAGTTCTTC. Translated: CSVEDWATSGGGNEQFF.

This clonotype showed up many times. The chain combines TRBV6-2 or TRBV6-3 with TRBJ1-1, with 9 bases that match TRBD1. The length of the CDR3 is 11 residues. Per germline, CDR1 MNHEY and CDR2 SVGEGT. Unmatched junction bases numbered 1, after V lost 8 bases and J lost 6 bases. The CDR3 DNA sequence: TGTGCCAGCGGACAGGGGCCTGAAGCTTTCTTT. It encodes CASGQGPEAFF.

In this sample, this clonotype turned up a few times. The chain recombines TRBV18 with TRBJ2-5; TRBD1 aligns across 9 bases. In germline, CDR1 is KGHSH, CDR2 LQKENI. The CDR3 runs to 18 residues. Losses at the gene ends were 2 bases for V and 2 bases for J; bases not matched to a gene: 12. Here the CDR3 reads CASSPSPPRDRAQETQYF. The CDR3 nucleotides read TGTGCCAGCTCACCATCTCCCCCCAGGGACAGGGCTCAAGAGACCCAGTACTTC.

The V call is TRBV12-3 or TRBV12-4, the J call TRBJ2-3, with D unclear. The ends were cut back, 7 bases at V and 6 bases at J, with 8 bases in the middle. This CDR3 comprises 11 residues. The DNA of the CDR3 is TGTGCCAGCAAGGTCGGGGATACGCAGTATTTT. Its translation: CASKVGDTQYF.

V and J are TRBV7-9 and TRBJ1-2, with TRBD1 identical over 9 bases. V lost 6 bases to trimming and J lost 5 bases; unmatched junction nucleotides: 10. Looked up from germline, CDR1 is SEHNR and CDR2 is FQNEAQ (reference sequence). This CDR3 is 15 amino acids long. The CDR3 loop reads CASSTPGQGSYGYTF. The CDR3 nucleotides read TGTGCCAGCAGTACTCCGGGACAGGGAAGTTATGGCTACACCTTC.

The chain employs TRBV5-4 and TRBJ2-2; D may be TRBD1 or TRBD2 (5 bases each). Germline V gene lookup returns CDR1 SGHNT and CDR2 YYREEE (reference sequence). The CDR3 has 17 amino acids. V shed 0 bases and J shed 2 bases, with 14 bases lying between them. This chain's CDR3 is CASSLGVAGSNTGELFF. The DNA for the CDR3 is TGTGCCAGCAGCTTGGGAGTGGCAGGGAGCAACACCGGGGAGCTGTTTTTT. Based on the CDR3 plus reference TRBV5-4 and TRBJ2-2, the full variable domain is ETGVTQSPTHLIKTRGQQVTLRCSSQSGHNTVSWYQQALGQGPQFIFQYYREEENGRGNFPPRFSGLQFPNYSSELNVNALELDDSALYLCASSLGVAGSNTGELFFGEGSRLTVL.

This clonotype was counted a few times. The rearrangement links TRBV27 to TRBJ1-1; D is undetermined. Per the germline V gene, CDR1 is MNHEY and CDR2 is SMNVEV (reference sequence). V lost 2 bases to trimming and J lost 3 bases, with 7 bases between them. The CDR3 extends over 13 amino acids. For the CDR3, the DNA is TGTGCCAGCAGTTTACTAACCCACACTGAAGCTTTCTTT. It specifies CASSLLTHTEAFF.

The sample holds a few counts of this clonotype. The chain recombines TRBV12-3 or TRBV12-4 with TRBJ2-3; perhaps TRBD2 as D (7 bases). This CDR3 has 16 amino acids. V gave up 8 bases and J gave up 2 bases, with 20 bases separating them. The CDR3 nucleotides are TGTGCCAGCTCATCCCGAGGGGGGGGGAACACAGATACGCAGTATTTT. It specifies CASSSRGGGNTDTQYF.

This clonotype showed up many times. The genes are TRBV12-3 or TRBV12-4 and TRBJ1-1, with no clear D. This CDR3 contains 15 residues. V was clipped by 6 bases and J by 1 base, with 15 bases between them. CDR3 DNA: TGTGCCAGCAGCTCCTACACGGGTGAGAACACTGAAGCTTTCTTT. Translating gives CASSSYTGENTEAFF.

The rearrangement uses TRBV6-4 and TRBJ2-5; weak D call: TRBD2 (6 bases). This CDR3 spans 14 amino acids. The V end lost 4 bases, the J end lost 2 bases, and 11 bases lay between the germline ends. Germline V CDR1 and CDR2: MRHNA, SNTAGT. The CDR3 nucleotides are TGTGCCAGCAGTGGGACGGCGGGGCAAGAGACCCAGTACTTC. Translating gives CASSGTAGQETQYF.

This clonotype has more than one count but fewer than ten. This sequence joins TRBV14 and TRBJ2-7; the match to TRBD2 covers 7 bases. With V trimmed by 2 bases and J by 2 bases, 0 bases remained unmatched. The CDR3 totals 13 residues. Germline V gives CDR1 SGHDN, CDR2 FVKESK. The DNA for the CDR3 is TGTGCCAGCAGCCAACGGGGGGCCTACGAGCAGTACTTC. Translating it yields CASSQRGAYEQYF. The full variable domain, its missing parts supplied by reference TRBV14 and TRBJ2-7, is EAGVTQFPSHSVIEKGQTVTLRCDPISGHDNLYWYRRVMGKEIKFLLHFVKESKQDESGMPNNRFLAERTGGTYSTLKVQPAELEDSGVYFCASSQRGAYEQYFGPGTRLTVT.

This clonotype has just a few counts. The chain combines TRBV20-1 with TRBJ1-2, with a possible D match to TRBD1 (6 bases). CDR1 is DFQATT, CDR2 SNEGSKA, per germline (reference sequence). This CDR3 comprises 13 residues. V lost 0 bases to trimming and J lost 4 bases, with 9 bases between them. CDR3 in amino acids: CSARDPTGYGYTF. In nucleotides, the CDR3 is TGCAGTGCTAGAGACCCGACAGGCTATGGCTACACCTTC.

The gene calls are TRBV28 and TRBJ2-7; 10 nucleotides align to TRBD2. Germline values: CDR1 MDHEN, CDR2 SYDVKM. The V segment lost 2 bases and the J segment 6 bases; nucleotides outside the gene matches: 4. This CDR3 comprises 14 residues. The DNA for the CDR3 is TGTGCCAGCAGTTTAAGCGGGGGGGAAATCGAGCAGTACTTC. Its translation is CASSLSGGEIEQYF.

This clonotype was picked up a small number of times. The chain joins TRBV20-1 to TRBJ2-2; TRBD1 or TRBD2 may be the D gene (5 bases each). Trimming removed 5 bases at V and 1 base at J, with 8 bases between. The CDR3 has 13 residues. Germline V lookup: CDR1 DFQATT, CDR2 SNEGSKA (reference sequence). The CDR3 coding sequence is TGCAGTGCTCGGGACGGGAACACCGGGGAGCTGTTTTTT. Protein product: CSARDGNTGELFF.

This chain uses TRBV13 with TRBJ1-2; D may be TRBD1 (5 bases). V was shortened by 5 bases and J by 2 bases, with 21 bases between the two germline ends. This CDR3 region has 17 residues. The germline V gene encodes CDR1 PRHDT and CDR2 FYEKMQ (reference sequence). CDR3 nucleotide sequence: TGTGCCAGCAGCCCCCTGTTTCGACAGAGATTGAACTATGGCTACACCTTC. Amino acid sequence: CASSPLFRQRLNYGYTF. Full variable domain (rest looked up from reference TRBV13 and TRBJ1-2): AAGVIQSPRHLIKEKRETATLKCYPIPRHDTVYWYQQGPGQDPQFLISFYEKMQSDKGSIPDRFSAQQFSDYHSELNMSSLELGDSALYFCASSPLFRQRLNYGYTFGSGTRLTVV.

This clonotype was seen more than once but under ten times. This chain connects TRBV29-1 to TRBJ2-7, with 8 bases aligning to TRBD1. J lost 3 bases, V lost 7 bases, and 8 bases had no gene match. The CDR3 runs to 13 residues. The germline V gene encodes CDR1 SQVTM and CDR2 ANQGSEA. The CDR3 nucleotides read TGCAGCGGAGGACAGGGCCAGGGCTACGAGCAGTACTTC. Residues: CSGGQGQGYEQYF.

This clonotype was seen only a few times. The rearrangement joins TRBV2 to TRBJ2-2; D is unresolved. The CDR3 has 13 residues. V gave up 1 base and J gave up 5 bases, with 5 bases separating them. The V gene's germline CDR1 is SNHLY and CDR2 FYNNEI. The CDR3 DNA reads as TGTGCCAGCAGTGAAGGGTGGACCGGGGAGCTGTTTTTT. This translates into CASSEGWTGELFF.

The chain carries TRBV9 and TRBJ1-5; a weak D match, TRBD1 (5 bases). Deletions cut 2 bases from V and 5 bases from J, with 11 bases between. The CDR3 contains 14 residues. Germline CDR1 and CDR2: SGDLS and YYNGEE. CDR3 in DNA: TGTGCCAGCAGCGTCACGCCCAGGGATCAGCCCCAGCATTTT. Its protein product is CASSVTPRDQPQHF. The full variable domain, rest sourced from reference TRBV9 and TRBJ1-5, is DSGVTQTPKHLITATGQRVTLRCSPRSGDLSVYWYQQSLDQGLQFLIQYYNGEERAKGNILERFSAQQFPDLHSELNLSSLELGDSALYFCASSVTPRDQPQHFGDGTRLSIL.

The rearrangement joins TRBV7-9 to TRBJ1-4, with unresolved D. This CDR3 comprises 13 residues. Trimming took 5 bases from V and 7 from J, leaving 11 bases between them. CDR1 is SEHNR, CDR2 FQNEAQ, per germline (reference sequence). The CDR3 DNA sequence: TGTGCCAGCAGCGTGGAGACCAGTGAAAAACTGTTTTTT. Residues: CASSVETSEKLFF. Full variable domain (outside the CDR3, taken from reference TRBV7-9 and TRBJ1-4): DTGVSQNPRHKITKRGQNVTFRCDPISEHNRLYWYRQTLGQGPEFLTYFQNEAQLEKSRLLSDRFSAERPKGSFSTLEIQRTEQGDSAMYLCASSVETSEKLFFGSGTQLSVL.